This TCR beta chain was found in a study of cytomegalovirus exposure and HLA in healthy donors. Findings and limits, study-wide: V- and J-gene trimming in TCR beta was tied to a missense DCLRE1C variant by an analysis performed later.

The PCR had 60 Vbeta and 13 Jbeta primers. Sequencing used immunoSEQ multiplex PCR; TCRdb keeps in-frame clones, though not all of them. The sample has some 200,000 clones, 70% to 80% seen once; the top ten hold approximately 0.4%. Trimming took 5 bases from V and 4 from J, leaving 17 bases between them. The CDR3 has 15 residues. CDR1 SEHNR and CDR2 FQNEAQ come from the germline V gene (reference sequence). This clone is a singleton in its sample. What it binds is not known. Sample: PBMCs. The clonotype comes from a male donor in good health and CMV-seropositive. This chain connects TRBV7-9 to TRBJ2-5, with D possibly being TRBD1 (5 bases). The CDR3 DNA reads as TGTGCCAGCAGCCCGAGTTGGGGTAGGGGAGAGACCCAGTACTTC. This translates into CASSPSWGRGETQYF.